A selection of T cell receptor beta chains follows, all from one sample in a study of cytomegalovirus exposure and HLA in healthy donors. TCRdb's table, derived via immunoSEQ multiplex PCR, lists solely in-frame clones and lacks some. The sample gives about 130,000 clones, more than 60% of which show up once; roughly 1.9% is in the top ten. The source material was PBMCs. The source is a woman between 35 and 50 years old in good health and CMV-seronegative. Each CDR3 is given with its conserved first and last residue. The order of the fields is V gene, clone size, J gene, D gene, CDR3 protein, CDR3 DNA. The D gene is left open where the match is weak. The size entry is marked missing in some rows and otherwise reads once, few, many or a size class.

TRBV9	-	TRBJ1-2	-	CASSPSGDPNYGYTF	TGTGCCAGCAGCCCCTCGGGGGATCCTAACTATGGCTACACCTTC
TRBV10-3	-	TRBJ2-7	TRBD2	CAISPAPGGLTSGNKYEQYF	TGTGCCATCAGTCCTGCCCCGGGGGGATTGACTAGCGGGAATAAATACGAGCAGTACTTC
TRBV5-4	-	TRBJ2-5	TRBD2	CASSWGRGDLQETQYF	TGTGCCAGCAGCTGGGGGCGGGGGGATCTCCAAGAGACCCAGTACTTC
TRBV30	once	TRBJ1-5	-	CAWSGGDSYQPQHF	TGTGCCTGGAGTGGAGGAGACAGTTATCAGCCCCAGCATTTT
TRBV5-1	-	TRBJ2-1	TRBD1	CASSGGTGIHNEQFF	TGCGCCAGCAGCGGGGGGACAGGGATCCACAATGAGCAGTTCTTC
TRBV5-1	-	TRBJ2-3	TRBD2	CASSSGLAGTDTQYF	TGCGCCAGCAGCTCCGGACTAGCGGGGACAGATACGCAGTATTTT
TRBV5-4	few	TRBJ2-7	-	CASSFEGLYEQYF	TGTGCCAGCAGCTTTGAGGGCCTCTACGAGCAGTACTTC
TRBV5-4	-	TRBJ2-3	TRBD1	CASSSSSRGRTDTQYF	TGTGCCAGCAGCTCATCCTCCAGGGGGCGCACAGATACGCAGTATTTT
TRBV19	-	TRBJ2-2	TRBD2	CASSPLIAGPTTGELFF	TGTGCCAGTAGTCCTCTTATAGCGGGTCCTACCACCGGGGAGCTGTTTTTT
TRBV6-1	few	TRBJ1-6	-	CASSWDIRNSPLHF	TGTGCCAGCAGTTGGGACATACGGAATTCACCCCTCCACTTT
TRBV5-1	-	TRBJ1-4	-	CASSVDRPVEKLFF	TGCGCCAGCAGCGTTGACAGACCGGTTGAAAAACTGTTTTTT
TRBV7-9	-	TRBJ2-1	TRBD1	CASSPGSGGQGYNEQFF	TGTGCCAGCAGTCCCGGCAGTGGTGGACAGGGGTACAATGAGCAGTTCTTC
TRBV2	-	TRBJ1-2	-	CASSGRGAGYGYTF	TGTGCCAGCAGTGGGCGGGGGGCAGGCTATGGCTACACCTTC
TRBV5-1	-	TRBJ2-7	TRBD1	CASSLAGQGQNEQYF	TGCGCCAGCAGCTTGGCGGGACAGGGGCAGAACGAGCAGTACTTC
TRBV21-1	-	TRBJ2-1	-	CASSTTKRPIERAYNEQFF	TGTGCCAGCAGCACCACTAAACGGCCCATTGAGAGAGCCTACAATGAGCAGTTCTTC
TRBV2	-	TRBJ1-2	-	CASISEGVNYGYTF	TGTGCCAGCATTTCGGAGGGTGTTAACTATGGCTACACCTTC
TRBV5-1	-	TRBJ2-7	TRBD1	CASSRTGAFAEQYF	TGCGCCAGCAGCCGAACAGGGGCGTTCGCCGAGCAGTACTTC
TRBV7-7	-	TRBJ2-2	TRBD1	CASSPGTGVTGELFF	TGTGCCAGCAGTCCCGGGACAGGGGTCACCGGGGAGCTGTTTTTT
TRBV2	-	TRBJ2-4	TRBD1	CASKRQGQGKNIQYF	TGTGCCAGCAAACGACAGGGCCAGGGCAAAAACATTCAGTACTTC
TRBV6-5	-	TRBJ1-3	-	CASSRTGLGNTIYF	TGTGCCAGCAGTCGAACAGGGTTAGGAAACACCATATATTTT
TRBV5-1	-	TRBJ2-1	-	CASSLYNEQFF	TGCGCCAGCAGCCTATACAATGAGCAGTTCTTC
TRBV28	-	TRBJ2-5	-	CASTNGGADQETQYF	TGTGCCAGCACAAACGGAGGGGCGGACCAAGAGACCCAGTACTTC
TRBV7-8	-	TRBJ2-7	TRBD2	CASSPSGGRSYEQYF	TGTGCCAGCAGCCCTTCGGGGGGGCGCTCCTACGAGCAGTACTTC
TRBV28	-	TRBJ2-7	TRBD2	CASSYSGTSGSYEQYF	TGTGCCAGCAGTTATTCCGGGACTAGCGGGAGTTACGAGCAGTACTTC
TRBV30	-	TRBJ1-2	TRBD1	CAWSVRQGYGYTF	TGTGCCTGGAGTGTACGACAGGGATATGGCTACACCTTC
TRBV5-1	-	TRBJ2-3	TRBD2	CASSLGPSSSGGGNTQYF	TGCGCCAGCAGCTTGGGACCTTCTTCTAGCGGGGGGGGGAATACGCAGTATTTT
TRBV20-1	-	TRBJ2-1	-	CSLLLVNEQFF	TGCAGTCTCCTACTTGTCAATGAGCAGTTCTTC
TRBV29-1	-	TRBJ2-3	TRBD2	CSVALVAGVTDTQYF	TGCAGCGTTGCCCTGGTCGCGGGAGTTACAGATACGCAGTATTTT
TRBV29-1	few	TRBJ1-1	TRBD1	CSVDRDRGRAFF	TGCAGCGTTGATCGGGACAGGGGGCGAGCTTTCTTT
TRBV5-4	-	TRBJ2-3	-	CASSLGPEGRRTDTQYF	TGTGCCAGCAGCTTAGGCCCGGAGGGCCGTCGCACAGATACGCAGTATTTT
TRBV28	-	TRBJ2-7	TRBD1	CASSFKGTAAYEQYF	TGTGCCAGCAGTTTTAAAGGGACAGCGGCCTACGAGCAGTACTTC
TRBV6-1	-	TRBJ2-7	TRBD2	CASRPGLASAGEQYF	TGTGCCAGCAGGCCGGGACTAGCGTCTGCGGGCGAGCAGTACTTC